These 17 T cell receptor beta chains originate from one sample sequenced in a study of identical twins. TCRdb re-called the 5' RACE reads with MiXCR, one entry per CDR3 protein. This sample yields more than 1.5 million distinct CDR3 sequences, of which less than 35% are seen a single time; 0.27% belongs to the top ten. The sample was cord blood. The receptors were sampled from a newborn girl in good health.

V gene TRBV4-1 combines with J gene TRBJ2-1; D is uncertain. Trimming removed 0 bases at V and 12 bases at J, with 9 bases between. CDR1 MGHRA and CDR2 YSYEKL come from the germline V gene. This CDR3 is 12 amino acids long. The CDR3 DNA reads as TGCGCCAGCAGCCAAGACGGAGACCTGCAGTTCTTC. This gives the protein CASSQDGDLQFF.

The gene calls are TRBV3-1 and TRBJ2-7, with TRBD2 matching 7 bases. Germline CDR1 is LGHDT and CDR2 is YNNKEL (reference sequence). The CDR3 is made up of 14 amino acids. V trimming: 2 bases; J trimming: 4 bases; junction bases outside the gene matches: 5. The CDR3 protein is CASSQFRGGYEQYF. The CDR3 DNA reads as TGTGCCAGCAGCCAATTCCGGGGAGGGTACGAGCAGTACTTC.

The CDR3 loop is CASSLEAGLTQPQHF. The DNA of the CDR3 is TGTGCCAGCAGCTTAGAGGCAGGTCTGACTCAGCCCCAGCATTTT. This sequence joins TRBV7-2 and TRBJ1-5; no clear D gene. Trimming took off 1 base at V and 6 bases at J, with 13 bases between the two ends. CDR1 is SGHTA and CDR2 is FQGNSA in the germline V gene. The CDR3 is 15 amino acids.

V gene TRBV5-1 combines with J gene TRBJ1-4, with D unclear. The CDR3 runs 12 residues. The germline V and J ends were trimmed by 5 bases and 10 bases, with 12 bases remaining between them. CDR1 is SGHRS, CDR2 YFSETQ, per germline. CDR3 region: CASRAAAGKLFF. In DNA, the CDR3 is TGCGCCAGCAGGGCGGCAGCAGGAAAACTGTTTTTT.

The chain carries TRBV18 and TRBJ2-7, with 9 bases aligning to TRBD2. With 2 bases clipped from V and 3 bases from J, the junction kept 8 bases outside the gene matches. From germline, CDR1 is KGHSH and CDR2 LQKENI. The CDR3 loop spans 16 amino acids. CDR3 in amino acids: CASSPSRAGGLYEQYF. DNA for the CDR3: TGTGCCAGCTCACCATCTAGGGCGGGAGGGCTCTACGAGCAGTACTTC. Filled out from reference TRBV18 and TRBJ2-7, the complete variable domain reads NAGVMQNPRHLVRRRGQEARLRCSPMKGHSHVYWYRQLPEEGLKFMVYLQKENIIDESGMPKERFSAEFPKEGPSILRIQQVVRGDSAAYFCASSPSRAGGLYEQYFGPGTRLTVT.

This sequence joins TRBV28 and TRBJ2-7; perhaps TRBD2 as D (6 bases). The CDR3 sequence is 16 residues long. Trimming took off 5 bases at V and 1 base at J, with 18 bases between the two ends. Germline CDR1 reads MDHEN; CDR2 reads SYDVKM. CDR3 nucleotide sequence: TGTGCCAGCAGTATGGGTGGGGGGACTGCATCCTACGAGCAGTACTTC. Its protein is CASSMGGGTASYEQYF.

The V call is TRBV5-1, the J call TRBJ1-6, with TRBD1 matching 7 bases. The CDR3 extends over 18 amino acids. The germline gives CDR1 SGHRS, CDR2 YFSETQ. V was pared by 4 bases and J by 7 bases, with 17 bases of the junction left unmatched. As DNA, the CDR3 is TGCGCCAGCAGCCCACAGGGGAAGACCTCCCTAGGGAATTCACCCCTCCACTTT. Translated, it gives CASSPQGKTSLGNSPLHF.

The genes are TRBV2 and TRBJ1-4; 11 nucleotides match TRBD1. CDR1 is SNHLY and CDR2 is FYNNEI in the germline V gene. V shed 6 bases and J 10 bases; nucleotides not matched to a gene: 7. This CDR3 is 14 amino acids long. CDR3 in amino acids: CASRRTGGAGKLFF. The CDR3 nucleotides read TGTGCCAGCAGGAGGACAGGGGGCGCAGGAAAACTGTTTTTT.

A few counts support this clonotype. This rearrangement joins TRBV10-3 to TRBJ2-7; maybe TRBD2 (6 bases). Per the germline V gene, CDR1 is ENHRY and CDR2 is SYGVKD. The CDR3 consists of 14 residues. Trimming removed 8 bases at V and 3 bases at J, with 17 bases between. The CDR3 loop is CAIGGAREVYEQYF. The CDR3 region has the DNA TGTGCCATCGGCGGGGCGCGTGAGGTCTACGAGCAGTACTTC.

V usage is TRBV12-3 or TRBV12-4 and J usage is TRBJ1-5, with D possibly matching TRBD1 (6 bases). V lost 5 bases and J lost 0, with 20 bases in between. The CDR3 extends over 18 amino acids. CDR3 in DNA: TGTGCCAGCAGTACCCGGACAGCACCCTTTTATAGCAATCAGCCCCAGCATTTT. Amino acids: CASSTRTAPFYSNQPQHF.

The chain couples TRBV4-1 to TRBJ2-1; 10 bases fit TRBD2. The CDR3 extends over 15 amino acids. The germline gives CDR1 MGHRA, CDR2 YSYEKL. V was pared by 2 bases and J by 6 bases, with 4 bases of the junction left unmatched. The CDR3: CASSQLAGAANEQFF. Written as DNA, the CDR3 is TGCGCCAGCAGCCAACTAGCGGGGGCCGCCAATGAGCAGTTCTTC.

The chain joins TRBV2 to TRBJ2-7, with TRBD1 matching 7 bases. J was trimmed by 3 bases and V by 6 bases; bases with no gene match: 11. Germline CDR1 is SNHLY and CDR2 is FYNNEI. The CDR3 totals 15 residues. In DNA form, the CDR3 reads TGTGCCAGCAGGACCGGGACAGTGACTATCTACGAGCAGTACTTC. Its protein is CASRTGTVTIYEQYF.

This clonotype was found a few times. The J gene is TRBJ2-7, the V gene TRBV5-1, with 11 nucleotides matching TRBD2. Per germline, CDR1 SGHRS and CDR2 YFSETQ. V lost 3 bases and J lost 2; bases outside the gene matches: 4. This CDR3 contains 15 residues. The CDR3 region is CASSWGTSGTYEQYF. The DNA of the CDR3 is TGCGCCAGCAGCTGGGGGACTAGCGGTACCTACGAGCAGTACTTC.

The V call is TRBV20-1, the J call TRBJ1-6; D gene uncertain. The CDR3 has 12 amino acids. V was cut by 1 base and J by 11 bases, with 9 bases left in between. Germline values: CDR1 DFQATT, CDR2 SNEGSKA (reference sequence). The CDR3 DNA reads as TGCAGTGCTAGAGGGATCGTGGCACCCCTCCACTTT. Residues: CSARGIVAPLHF.

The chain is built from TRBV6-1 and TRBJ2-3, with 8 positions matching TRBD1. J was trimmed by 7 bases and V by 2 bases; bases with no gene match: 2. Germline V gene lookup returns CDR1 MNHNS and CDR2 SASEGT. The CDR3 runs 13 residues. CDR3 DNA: TGTGCCAGCAGTGAACAGGGGGCGTATACGCAGTATTTT. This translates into CASSEQGAYTQYF.

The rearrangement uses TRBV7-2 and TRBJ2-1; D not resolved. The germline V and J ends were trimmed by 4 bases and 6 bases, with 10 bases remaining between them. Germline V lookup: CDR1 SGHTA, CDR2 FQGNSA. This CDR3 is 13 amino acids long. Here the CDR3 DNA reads TGTGCCAGCAGCTCCTCCTGGGGCAATGAGCAGTTCTTC. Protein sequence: CASSSSWGNEQFF.

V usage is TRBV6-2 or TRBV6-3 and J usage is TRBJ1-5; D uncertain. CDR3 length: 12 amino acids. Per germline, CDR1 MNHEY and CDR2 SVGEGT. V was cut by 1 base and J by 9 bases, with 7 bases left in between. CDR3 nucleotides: TGTGCCAGCAGTTACTGGATTGGGCCCCAGCATTTT. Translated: CASSYWIGPQHF.